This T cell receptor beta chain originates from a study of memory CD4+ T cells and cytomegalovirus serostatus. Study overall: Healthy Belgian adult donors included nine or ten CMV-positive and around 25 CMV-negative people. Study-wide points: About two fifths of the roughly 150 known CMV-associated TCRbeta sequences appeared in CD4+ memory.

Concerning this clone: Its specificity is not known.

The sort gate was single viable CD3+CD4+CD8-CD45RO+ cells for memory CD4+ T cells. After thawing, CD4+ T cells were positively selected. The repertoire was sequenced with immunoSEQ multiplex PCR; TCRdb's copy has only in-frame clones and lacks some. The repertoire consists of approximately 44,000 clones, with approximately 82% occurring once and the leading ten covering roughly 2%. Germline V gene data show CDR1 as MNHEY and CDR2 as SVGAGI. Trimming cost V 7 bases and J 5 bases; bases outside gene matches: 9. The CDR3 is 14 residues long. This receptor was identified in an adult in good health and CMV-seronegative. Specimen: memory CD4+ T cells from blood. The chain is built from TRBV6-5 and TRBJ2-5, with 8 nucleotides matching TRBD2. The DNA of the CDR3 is TGTGCCAGCAACCCGCAGGCGGGAGGTGAGACCCAGTACTTC. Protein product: CASNPQAGGETQYF.